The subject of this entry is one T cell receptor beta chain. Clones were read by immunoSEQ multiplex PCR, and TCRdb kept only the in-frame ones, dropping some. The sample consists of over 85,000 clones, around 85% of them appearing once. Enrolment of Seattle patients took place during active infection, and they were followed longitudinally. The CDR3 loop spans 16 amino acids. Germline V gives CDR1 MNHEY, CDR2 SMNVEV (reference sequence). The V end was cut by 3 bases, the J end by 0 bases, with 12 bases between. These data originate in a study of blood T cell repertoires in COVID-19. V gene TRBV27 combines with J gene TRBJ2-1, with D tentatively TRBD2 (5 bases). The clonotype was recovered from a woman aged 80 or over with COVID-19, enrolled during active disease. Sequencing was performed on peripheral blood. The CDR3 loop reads CASSLGRLASYNEQFF. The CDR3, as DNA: TGTGCCAGCAGTTTGGGTCGGCTAGCCTCCTACAATGAGCAGTTCTTC.